This T cell receptor (beta chain) appears in the sequencing data of a study of OX40 agonist ivuxolimab in advanced cancers. Study summary: Dose-escalation cases comprised hepatocellular carcinoma, melanoma, renal cell or head and neck cancer. The study's findings and limits: The study found among the lowest clonal expansion in partial responders at 0.1-3.0 mg/kg.

A word on this clone: Its antigen remains unknown.

Baseline was the first blood sampling point, followed by cycle 4 day 1 and cycle 7 day 1. This CDR3 has 14 residues. Trimming left V 2 bases short and J 5 bases short, with 10 bases between. The germline V gene encodes CDR1 PRHDT and CDR2 FYEKMQ (reference sequence). The table came from immunoSEQ multiplex PCR; TCRdb's copy has only in-frame clones and leaves some out. This repertoire shows around 94,000 clones, roughly 90% found once; its top ten account for around 3.4%. The specimen comprised CD4+ or CD8+ T cells sorted from blood, sampled in a trial of the OX40 agonist ivuxolimab. The sequence derives from an adult with an advanced solid tumor such as melanoma, head and neck, liver or kidney cancer. This chain links TRBV13 with TRBJ2-1; the D gene is possibly TRBD2 (5 bases). CDR3 in amino acids: CASSLLQTNNEQFF. DNA for the CDR3: TGTGCCAGCAGCTTATTACAGACTAACAATGAGCAGTTCTTC.